These 8 T cell receptor beta chains were sequenced from one sample in a study of T-cell reconstitution after alpha-beta-depleted transplantation in children. Construction of the TCRbeta library involved unique molecular identifiers. TCRdb independently ran MiXCR on the PCR reads; one entry per CDR3 protein. This repertoire shows 240,000 or so distinct CDR3 sequences, more than 10% found once; its top ten account for around 2.8%. The sequencing here drew on PBMCs from the stem cell graft donor, taken from the stem cell graft. These receptors all come from a human donor who donated a stem cell graft to a child with acute lymphoblastic leukemia.

This clonotype was found many times. The chain combines TRBV29-1 with TRBJ2-5, with D possibly being TRBD1 (5 bases). The germline V gene has CDR1 SQVTM and CDR2 ANQGSEA. CDR3 size: 14 residues. Deletions cut 2 bases from V and 2 bases from J, with 12 bases between. The CDR3 loop is CSVESQGRQETQYF. DNA for the CDR3: TGCAGCGTTGAATCGCAGGGAAGGCAAGAGACCCAGTACTTC.

The table lists this clonotype with many counts. Sequence at one end of the junction differs from germline and may be a read error. The V call is TRBV11-2, the J call TRBJ2-1, with a tentative D call TRBD1 (6 bases). CDR3 length: 11 amino acids. Germline V CDR1 and CDR2: SGHAT, FQNNGV. CDR3 region: CASSSRQELFF. The DNA for the CDR3 is TGTGCCAGCAGCTCCCGACAGGAGCTGTTCTTC.

In this sample, this clonotype turned up many times. This chain uses TRBV7-2 with TRBJ1-2; 8 nucleotides line up with TRBD1. The CDR3 extends over 14 amino acids. Trimming removed 4 bases from V and 7 bases from J; junction bases left unmatched: 8. Looked up from germline, CDR1 is SGHTA and CDR2 is FQGNSA. In DNA, the CDR3 is TGTGCCAGCAGCTCCTCGACAGGGGCTGGTGGCTACACCTTC. Its translation: CASSSSTGAGGYTF.

There are many counts of this clonotype. V usage is TRBV29-1 and J usage is TRBJ2-7, with D perhaps matching TRBD1 (6 bases). The CDR3 spans 12 residues. Germline lookup yields CDR1 SQVTM and CDR2 ANQGSEA. The germline V and J ends were trimmed by 1 base and 9 bases, with 13 bases remaining between them. The CDR3 reads CSVEVSVGGQYF. The CDR3 DNA reads as TGCAGCGTTGAAGTTAGCGTAGGGGGGCAGTACTTC.

This clonotype was recorded at least ten times. The genes are TRBV28 and TRBJ1-1; D is uncertain. The CDR3 sequence is 9 residues long. Germline CDR1 is MDHEN and CDR2 is SYDVKM. V was pared by 10 bases and J by 6 bases, with 6 bases between. For the CDR3, the DNA is TGTGCCACCGGGGCTGAAGCTTTCTTT. This sequence encodes CATGAEAFF.

This clonotype was observed a few times. V and J are TRBV20-1 and TRBJ2-1; 13 bases line up with TRBD2. V gave up 3 bases and J gave up 8 bases; unmatched junction bases: 10. The CDR3 totals 16 residues. CDR1 is DFQATT, CDR2 SNEGSKA, per germline (reference sequence). CDR3 coding DNA: TGCAGTGCTAGGCCGCCAACTAGCGGGAGGGCCTATGAGCAGTTCTTC. This sequence encodes CSARPPTSGRAYEQFF.

A few counts support this clonotype. One end of the junction is discordant with germline, which a read error may explain. The V and J genes are TRBV20-1 and TRBJ2-7, with a possible D match to TRBD1 (7 bases). Germline V gene data show CDR1 as DFQATT and CDR2 as SNEGSKA (reference sequence). The CDR3 covers 17 residues. CDR3 nucleotides: TGCTGTGCTAGATCTAACGTGGGGACAGCGGGTCCCTACGAGCAGTACTTC. This translates into CCARSNVGTAGPYEQYF.

This clonotype was seen a handful of times. The chain employs TRBV15 and TRBJ2-7; 7 nucleotides align to TRBD1. V lost 3 bases, J lost 4 bases, and 12 bases stayed unmatched. Germline V gene data show CDR1 as LNHNV and CDR2 as YYDKDF (reference sequence). The length of the CDR3 is 16 residues. CDR3 sequence (DNA): TGTGCCACCAGCAGCCGGGACAGCCAGTGGGGGTACGAGCAGTACTTC. It translates to CATSSRDSQWGYEQYF.